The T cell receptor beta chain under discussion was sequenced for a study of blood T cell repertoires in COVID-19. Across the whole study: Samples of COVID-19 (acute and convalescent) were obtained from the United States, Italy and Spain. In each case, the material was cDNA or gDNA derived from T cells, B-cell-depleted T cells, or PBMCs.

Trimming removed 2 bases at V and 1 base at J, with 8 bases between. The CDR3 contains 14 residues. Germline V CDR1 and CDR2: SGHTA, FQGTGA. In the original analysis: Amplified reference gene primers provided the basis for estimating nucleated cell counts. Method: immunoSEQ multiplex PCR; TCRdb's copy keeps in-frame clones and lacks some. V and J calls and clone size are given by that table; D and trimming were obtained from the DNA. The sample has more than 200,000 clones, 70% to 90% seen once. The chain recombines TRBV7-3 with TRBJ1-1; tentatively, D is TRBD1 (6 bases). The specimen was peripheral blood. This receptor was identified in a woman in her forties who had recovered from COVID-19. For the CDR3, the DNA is TGTGCCAGCAGCTTAGGGGGCACGAACACTGAAGCTTTCTTT. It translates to CASSLGGTNTEAFF.